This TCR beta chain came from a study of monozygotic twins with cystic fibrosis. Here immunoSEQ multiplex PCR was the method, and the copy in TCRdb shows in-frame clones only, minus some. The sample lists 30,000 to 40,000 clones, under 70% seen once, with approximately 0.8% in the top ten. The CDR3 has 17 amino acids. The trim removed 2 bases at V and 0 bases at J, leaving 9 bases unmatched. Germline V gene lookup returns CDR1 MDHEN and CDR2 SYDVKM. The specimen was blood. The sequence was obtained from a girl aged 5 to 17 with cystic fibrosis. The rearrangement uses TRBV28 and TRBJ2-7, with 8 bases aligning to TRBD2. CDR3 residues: CASSLRPGAGGSYEQYF. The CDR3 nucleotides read TGTGCCAGCAGTTTAAGGCCCGGCGCGGGAGGCTCCTACGAGCAGTACTTC.